The sequence of this T cell receptor (beta chain) was determined in a study of cytomegalovirus exposure and HLA in healthy donors. Here immunoSEQ multiplex PCR was the method, and the copy in TCRdb shows in-frame clones only, minus some. The table lists 150,000 or so clones, approximately 89% of them singletons, with 9% to 9.5% in the top ten. Trimming took 2 bases from V and 3 from J, leaving 7 bases between them. Germline assignment: CDR1 MNHEY and CDR2 SVGAGI. The CDR3 runs to 13 residues. This clone turned up a few times. Its antigen is still unknown. Other DNA sequences from this sample encode an identical CDR3 as well. Findings and caveats of the study: Among TCR beta chains, those listed as cytomegalovirus-associated numbered over 150.

The V call is TRBV6-5, the J call TRBJ1-2, with D possibly TRBD1 on 6 matching bases. Source material: PBMCs. This TCR was sampled from a young woman in good health and CMV-seropositive. The CDR3 region has the DNA TGTGCCAGCAGTTACGGGGGCGACTATGGCTACACCTTC. Amino acids: CASSYGGDYGYTF.